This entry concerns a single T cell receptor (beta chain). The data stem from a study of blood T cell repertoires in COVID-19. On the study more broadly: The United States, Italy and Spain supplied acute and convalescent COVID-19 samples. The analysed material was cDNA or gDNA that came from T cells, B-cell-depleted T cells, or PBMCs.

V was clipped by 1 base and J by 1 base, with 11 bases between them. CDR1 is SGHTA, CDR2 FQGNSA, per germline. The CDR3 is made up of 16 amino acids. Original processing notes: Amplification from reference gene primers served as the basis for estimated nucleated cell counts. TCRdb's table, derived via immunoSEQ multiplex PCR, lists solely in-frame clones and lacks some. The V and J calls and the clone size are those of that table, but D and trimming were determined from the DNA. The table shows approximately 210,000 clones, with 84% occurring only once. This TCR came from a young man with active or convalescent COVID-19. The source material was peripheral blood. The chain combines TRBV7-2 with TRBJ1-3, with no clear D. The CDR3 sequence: CASSLGVGSSGNTIYF. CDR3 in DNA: TGTGCCAGCAGCTTAGGAGTGGGCTCGTCTGGAAACACCATATATTTT. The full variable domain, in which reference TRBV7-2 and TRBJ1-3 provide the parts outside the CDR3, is GAGVSQSPSNKVTEKGKDVELRCDPISGHTALYWYRQSLGQGLEFLIYFQGNSAPDKSGLPSDRFSAERTGGSVSTLTIQRTQQEDSAVYLCASSLGVGSSGNTIYFGEGSWLTVV.